The 20 T cell receptor beta chains in this list originate from one sample, sequenced in a study of cytomegalovirus exposure and HLA in healthy donors. PCR was performed using 60 Vbeta and 13 Jbeta primers. TCRdb's table, derived via immunoSEQ multiplex PCR, lists solely in-frame clones and lacks some. The sample has about 300,000 clones; 86% are singletons. Sequenced: PBMCs. The receptors derive from a man in his forties or fifties in good health and CMV-seropositive.

In the case of this clone: Other DNA sequences in the same sample also yield this CDR3. The genes are TRBV19 and TRBJ1-2; the D gene is possibly TRBD1 (5 bases). V was cut by 4 bases and J by 2 bases, with 8 bases left in between. The CDR3 loop spans 13 amino acids. In germline, CDR1 is LNHDA, CDR2 SQIVND (reference sequence). CDR3 residues: CASSTTVNYGYTF. Here the CDR3 DNA reads TGTGCCAGTAGTACGACAGTAAACTATGGCTACACCTTC.

The CDR3 DNA is TGTGCCAGTAGTATCCTGGACAGTCAAGGAGGTGAGCAGTTCTTC. Amino acids: CASSILDSQGGEQFF. J is TRBJ2-1 and V is TRBV19; possible D gene TRBD1, 6 bases. Germline V lookup: CDR1 LNHDA, CDR2 SQIVND (reference sequence). The CDR3 length is 15 residues. With 3 bases removed from V and 9 bases from J, the gap between germline ends came to 18 bases. The complete variable domain, with remaining parts taken from reference TRBV19 and TRBJ2-1, reads DGGITQSPKYLFRKEGQNVTLSCEQNLNHDAMYWYRQDPGQGLRLIYYSQIVNDFQKGDIAEGYSVSREKKESFPLTVTSAQKNPTAFYLCASSILDSQGGEQFFGPGTRLTVL.

This rearrangement joins TRBV5-4 to TRBJ2-5; 8 nucleotides align to TRBD1. The germline CDR1 and CDR2 sequences are SGHNT and YYREEE (reference sequence). CDR3 size: 14 residues. J was trimmed by 5 bases and V by 4 bases; bases with no gene match: 7. CDR3 region: CASSARRGQETQYF. The DNA for the CDR3 is TGTGCCAGCAGCGCCCGCAGGGGGCAGGAGACCCAGTACTTC.

CDR3 sequence reads: CASSIAANTGELFF. The DNA for the CDR3 is TGTGCCAGTAGTATAGCGGCGAACACCGGGGAGCTGTTTTTT. This sequence joins TRBV19 and TRBJ2-2; unclear D gene. Germline V gives CDR1 LNHDA, CDR2 SQIVND (reference sequence). Trimming cost V 1 base and J 0 bases, with 3 bases left between them. The CDR3 totals 14 residues.

This clone occurred a few times. The chain is built from TRBV4-3 and TRBJ2-3, with 9 bases lining up with TRBD2. The CDR3 runs to 16 residues. Germline loops: CDR1 LGHNA, CDR2 YSLEER. V was pared by 3 bases and J by 2 bases, with 6 bases of the junction left unmatched. The CDR3 DNA reads as TGCGCCAGCAGCCAGGCTAGCGGGACTTACACAGATACGCAGTATTTT. Translated: CASSQASGTYTDTQYF.

This clone was seen a single time. The V gene is TRBV28, the J gene TRBJ2-7; 7 bases are shared with TRBD2. The germline gives CDR1 MDHEN, CDR2 SYDVKM. The CDR3 is 15 residues long. J gave up 5 bases and V 5 bases, and 12 bases lay outside the gene matches. CDR3 amino acids: CASSGGGSSSHEQYF. CDR3 DNA: TGTGCCAGCAGTGGGGGAGGGTCTAGCAGCCACGAGCAGTACTTC.

The chain uses TRBV28 and TRBJ2-7, with a weak D call TRBD2 (6 bases). This CDR3 contains 15 residues. V was clipped by 1 base and J by 0 bases, with 10 bases between them. The germline V gene has CDR1 MDHEN and CDR2 SYDVKM. The CDR3 nucleotides read TGTGCCAGCAGTTTATCGGGCGGGAACTCCTACGAGCAGTACTTC. This encodes CASSLSGGNSYEQYF.

This clone has more than one count but fewer than ten. The V call is TRBV10-1, the J call TRBJ2-7; 13 positions agree with TRBD2. In germline, CDR1 is WNHNN, CDR2 SYGVQD (reference sequence). Trimming cost V 0 bases and J 2 bases; bases outside gene matches: 7. The CDR3 has 18 residues. In DNA form, the CDR3 reads TGCGCCAGCAGTGAGTCGTTACTAGCGGGAGGGTTTCCCTACGAGCAGTACTTC. Encoded protein: CASSESLLAGGFPYEQYF.

This clone was seen only once. The chain has TRBV5-1 and TRBJ1-1, with 7 bases lining up with TRBD1. CDR1 and CDR2 (germline): SGHRS, YFSETQ. This CDR3 comprises 15 residues. V lost 4 bases, J lost 1 base, and 7 bases stayed unmatched. CDR3 region: CASSNVTGANTEAFF. The CDR3 nucleotides read TGCGCCAGCAGCAATGTCACAGGGGCGAACACTGAAGCTTTCTTT.

V is TRBV4-1 and J is TRBJ1-2; TRBD1 is a possible D gene (6 bases). There are 15 residues in the CDR3. Germline CDR1 reads MGHRA; CDR2 reads YSYEKL. V was cut by 4 bases and J by 2 bases, with 14 bases left in between. The CDR3 nucleotides read TGCGCCAGCAGCCTCAACACGGACAGAAACTATGGCTACACCTTC. Amino acid sequence: CASSLNTDRNYGYTF.

The chain recombines TRBV7-3 with TRBJ2-2; possibly TRBD1 for D (6 bases). Between the trimmed V and J ends, which lost 5 bases and 4 bases, there was a span of 11 bases. CDR3 size: 14 residues. CDR1 and CDR2 from the germline V gene are SGHTA and FQGTGA. As DNA, the CDR3 is TGTGCCAGCAGCATAGACAGGAGCACCGGGGAGCTGTTTTTT. Translated: CASSIDRSTGELFF.

The rearrangement joins TRBV7-2 to TRBJ1-1; TRBD1 matches 8 bases. The CDR3 loop spans 12 amino acids. Per the germline V gene, CDR1 is SGHTA and CDR2 is FQGNSA. V was clipped by 6 bases and J by 10 bases; unmatched bases: 7. The CDR3 DNA is TGTGCCAGCAGTCCTTATCAGGGGGCAGCTTTCTTT. It codes for CASSPYQGAAFF.

The chain has TRBV5-1 and TRBJ2-5; no clear D. The J call may be mistaken, given a closer DNA end match to TRBJ2-7. CDR3 size: 13 residues. Looked up from germline, CDR1 is SGHRS and CDR2 is YFSETQ. As DNA, the CDR3 is TGCGCCAGCAGCTCCGACGGGTACGACGAGCAGTACTTC. Translation gives CASSSDGYDEQYF.

The chain recombines TRBV29-1 with TRBJ2-5; 9 nucleotides agree with TRBD1. The ends lost 3 bases at V and 4 bases at J; junction bases unmatched: 3. This CDR3 has 13 amino acids. The V gene's germline CDR1 is SQVTM and CDR2 ANQGSEA. In DNA, the CDR3 is TGCAGCGTTGAGGACAGGGGTCGAGAGACCCAGTACTTC. It specifies CSVEDRGRETQYF.

The chain employs TRBV10-3 and TRBJ2-1; 7 nucleotides align to TRBD2. The CDR3 length is 17 residues. With V trimmed by 1 base and J by 6 bases, 12 bases remained unmatched. Germline values: CDR1 ENHRY, CDR2 SYGVKD. The DNA for the CDR3 is TGTGCCATCAGTGAGTGGCCAGGCGAGCGGGGTCGCAATGAGCAGTTCTTC. Protein product: CAISEWPGERGRNEQFF.

The table lists this clone with a count of one. The CDR3 reads CASSSDTNQPQHF. The CDR3 region has the DNA TGCGCCAGCAGCTCGGACACCAATCAGCCCCAGCATTTT. This chain links TRBV5-1 with TRBJ1-5, with D possibly being TRBD1 (5 bases). Between the trimmed V and J ends, which lost 3 bases and 3 bases, there was a span of 7 bases. The CDR3 has 13 residues. Germline CDR1 SGHRS, CDR2 YFSETQ.

The genes are TRBV19 and TRBJ2-2, with D maybe TRBD2 (6 bases). The CDR3 totals 15 residues. Per the germline V gene, CDR1 is LNHDA and CDR2 is SQIVND (reference sequence). V shed 10 bases and J shed 5 bases, with 20 bases lying between them. CDR3 loop: CATNGPGRRTGELFF. DNA for the CDR3: TGTGCCACCAACGGGCCGGGGAGGAGAACCGGGGAGCTGTTTTTT.

The J gene is TRBJ2-7, the V gene TRBV5-4; 7 bases fit TRBD1. Germline CDR1 reads SGHNT; CDR2 reads YYREEE (reference sequence). Trimming removed 4 bases from V and 7 bases from J; junction bases left unmatched: 14. This CDR3 is 15 amino acids long. CDR3 DNA: TGTGCCAGCAGCGCCGTAGGGGGCCCGGTTGGGGAGCAGTACTTC. Protein: CASSAVGGPVGEQYF.

The V and J genes are TRBV2 and TRBJ2-6; 7 bases are a match to TRBD1. The V and J ends lost 7 bases and 1 base, in that order; junction bases with no gene match: 16. There are 19 residues in the CDR3. Germline CDR1 is SNHLY and CDR2 is FYNNEI. As DNA, the CDR3 is TGTGCCAGCATTTTTCCCTCCGGGACAGAGTGGTCTGGGGCCAACGTCCTGACTTTC. Amino acid sequence: CASIFPSGTEWSGANVLTF.

The rearrangement links TRBV7-9 to TRBJ2-1; D uncertain. The CDR3 length is 10 residues. Trimming took 4 bases from V and 9 from J, leaving 4 bases between them. The germline CDR1 and CDR2 sequences are SEHNR and FQNEAQ (reference sequence). The DNA for the CDR3 is TGTGCCAGCAGCTCCGGTGAGCAGTTCTTC. Its protein is CASSSGEQFF.